The source of this TCR beta chain is a study of control samples from healthy donors and cancer patients. Losses at the gene ends were 4 bases for V and 4 bases for J; bases not matched to a gene: 6. CDR3 length: 14 residues. The germline CDR1 and CDR2 sequences are KGHSH and LQKENI. Clones were read by immunoSEQ multiplex PCR, and TCRdb kept only the in-frame ones, dropping some. This sample has over 150,000 clones; approximately 94% occur once, and the top ten carry approximately 5.7%. The chain combines TRBV18 with TRBJ1-2, with 7 nucleotides matching TRBD1. The sequenced material came from blood. The TCR sequence derives from a man aged 40-55 years in good health. For the CDR3, the DNA is TGTGCCAGCTCACTAATCCGGGACAGCTATGGCTACACCTTC. Protein product: CASSLIRDSYGYTF.